This is a list of T cell receptor beta chains from one sample in a study of blood T cell repertoires in COVID-19. Profiling relied on immunoSEQ multiplex PCR, and the TCRdb table lists in-frame clones only, not all of them. The data show 250,000 to 350,000 clones, with roughly four fifths seen just once and 15% to 19% held by the top ten. Material: peripheral blood. The receptors derive from a person aged 65 to 79 with COVID-19, enrolled during active disease. Each CDR3 is given with its conserved first and last residue. Fields, in order: V gene, J gene, D gene, clone size, CDR3 DNA, CDR3 protein. D genes are given only for firm matches. The listing skips clone size in some rows; elsewhere it reads once, few, many or a size class.

v_gene: TRBV23-1; j_gene: TRBJ1-2; d_gene: TRBD1; abundance: NA; CDR3nt: TGCGCCAGCAGTCGAAGGGACAGCCTATTTAACTATGGCTACACCTTC; CDR3aa: CASSRRDSLFNYGYTF
v_gene: TRBV2; j_gene: TRBJ2-7; d_gene: TRBD2; abundance: NA; CDR3nt: TGTGCCAGCAGGGAAGGGTTAGCGGGACCCTACGAGCAGTACTTC; CDR3aa: CASREGLAGPYEQYF
v_gene: TRBV2; j_gene: TRBJ2-3; d_gene: TRBD1; abundance: NA; CDR3nt: TGTGCCAGCCGGGACAGGGGGTACTCAGATACGCAGTATTTT; CDR3aa: CASRDRGYSDTQYF
v_gene: TRBV28; j_gene: TRBJ2-7; d_gene: NA; abundance: NA; CDR3nt: TGTGCCAGCAGTTCCACGACACACTACGAGCAGTACTTC; CDR3aa: CASSSTTHYEQYF
v_gene: TRBV7-2; j_gene: TRBJ1-4; d_gene: NA; abundance: NA; CDR3nt: TGTGCCAGCAGCTTAGCAATGGCGGCAACTAATGAAAAACTGTTTTTT; CDR3aa: CASSLAMAATNEKLFF
v_gene: TRBV28; j_gene: TRBJ2-3; d_gene: TRBD2; abundance: NA; CDR3nt: TGTGCCAGCAGCACTAGCGGAGTTAGCACAGATACGCAGTATTTT; CDR3aa: CASSTSGVSTDTQYF
v_gene: TRBV6-6; j_gene: TRBJ1-4; d_gene: TRBD1; abundance: NA; CDR3nt: TGTGCCAGCAGTCGTGGCCGGGGACAGAAGAATGAAAAACTGTTTTTT; CDR3aa: CASSRGRGQKNEKLFF
v_gene: TRBV6-1; j_gene: TRBJ1-5; d_gene: NA; abundance: NA; CDR3nt: TGTGCCAGCAGTGACAGGGGTTACAGTCAGCCCCAGCATTTT; CDR3aa: CASSDRGYSQPQHF
v_gene: TRBV27; j_gene: TRBJ2-5; d_gene: NA; abundance: once; CDR3nt: TGTGCCAGCATTTCACCCTGGGGGGCTAGCGGACAAGAGACCCAGTACTTC; CDR3aa: CASISPWGASGQETQYF
v_gene: TRBV21-1; j_gene: TRBJ2-3; d_gene: NA; abundance: NA; CDR3nt: TGTGCCAGCAGAGAAACCCGGGAATCGCATACCCCCGGGTATTTT; CDR3aa: CASRETRESHTPGYF
v_gene: TRBV5-1; j_gene: TRBJ1-1; d_gene: NA; abundance: NA; CDR3nt: TGCGCCAGCAGCTTTACAGCGAACACTGAAGCTTTCTTT; CDR3aa: CASSFTANTEAFF
v_gene: TRBV6-4; j_gene: TRBJ1-6; d_gene: NA; abundance: NA; CDR3nt: TGTGCCAGCAGTAGAACCCCCGGGGATTCACCCCTCCACTTT; CDR3aa: CASSRTPGDSPLHF
v_gene: TRBV30; j_gene: TRBJ1-3; d_gene: TRBD1; abundance: few; CDR3nt: TGTGCCTGGAGTCCTGGGACAGAGGGAAACACCATATATTTT; CDR3aa: CAWSPGTEGNTIYF
v_gene: TRBV6-5; j_gene: TRBJ2-7; d_gene: NA; abundance: NA; CDR3nt: TGTGCCAGCAGGAGGGAACAGGGAAGGAACGAGCAGTACTTC; CDR3aa: CASRREQGRNEQYF
v_gene: TRBV5-6; j_gene: TRBJ2-2; d_gene: TRBD1; abundance: NA; CDR3nt: TGTGCCAGCAGCTCCAGCCGACAGGGGGGTTCCTTCGGGGAGCTGTTTTTT; CDR3aa: CASSSSRQGGSFGELFF
v_gene: TRBV19; j_gene: TRBJ1-6; d_gene: NA; abundance: NA; CDR3nt: TGTGCCAGTAGTAGAACAGGGATGGAAGCACCCCTCCACTTT; CDR3aa: CASSRTGMEAPLHF
v_gene: TRBV19; j_gene: TRBJ2-7; d_gene: TRBD1; abundance: NA; CDR3nt: TGTGCCAGTAGAGGGGGCAGCGAGCAGTACTTC; CDR3aa: CASRGGSEQYF
v_gene: TRBV11-2; j_gene: TRBJ1-1; d_gene: NA; abundance: NA; CDR3nt: TGTGCCAGCAGCTTACACAACCGTTGGCAGGCGGGCACTGAAGCTTTCTTT; CDR3aa: CASSLHNRWQAGTEAFF
v_gene: TRBV9; j_gene: TRBJ2-2; d_gene: NA; abundance: NA; CDR3nt: TGTGCCAGCAGCGTCTCAGGAGGGGCCGGGGAGCTGTTTTTT; CDR3aa: CASSVSGGAGELFF
v_gene: TRBV18; j_gene: TRBJ2-7; d_gene: NA; abundance: NA; CDR3nt: TGTGCCAGCTCACCACCGCTTGCAGGAGGCGAGCAGTACTTC; CDR3aa: CASSPPLAGGEQYF
v_gene: TRBV5-6; j_gene: TRBJ2-2; d_gene: TRBD2; abundance: NA; CDR3nt: TGTGCCGGTTACATAGCGGGGGTGAACACCGGGGAGCTGTTTTTT; CDR3aa: CAGYIAGVNTGELFF
v_gene: TRBV5-1; j_gene: TRBJ2-7; d_gene: NA; abundance: NA; CDR3nt: TGCGCCAGCAGCCCCGTTCAGGGTACCACCTACGAGCAGTACTTC; CDR3aa: CASSPVQGTTYEQYF
v_gene: TRBV29-1; j_gene: TRBJ2-6; d_gene: NA; abundance: NA; CDR3nt: TGCAGCGCCGGAGAACTCTCTGGGGCCAACGTCCTGACTTTC; CDR3aa: CSAGELSGANVLTF
v_gene: TRBV4-3; j_gene: TRBJ1-2; d_gene: NA; abundance: few; CDR3nt: TGCGCCAGCAGCCAAGCCGTCCCCCCCTATGGCTACACCTTC; CDR3aa: CASSQAVPPYGYTF
v_gene: TRBV7-9; j_gene: TRBJ2-1; d_gene: NA; abundance: NA; CDR3nt: TGTGCCAGCACCCGAACGGACAATGAGCAGTTCTTC; CDR3aa: CASTRTDNEQFF
v_gene: TRBV5-8; j_gene: TRBJ1-2; d_gene: NA; abundance: NA; CDR3nt: TGTGCCAGCAGCTTGGCCCGAACCCAGAGTACTCGGGATGGCTACACCTTC; CDR3aa: CASSLARTQSTRDGYTF
v_gene: TRBV4-2; j_gene: TRBJ2-7; d_gene: TRBD1; abundance: NA; CDR3nt: TGTGCCAGCAGCCTCGGGACAGGGGGCCCCTACGAGCAGTACTTC; CDR3aa: CASSLGTGGPYEQYF
v_gene: TRBV7-8; j_gene: TRBJ2-5; d_gene: NA; abundance: NA; CDR3nt: TGTGCCAGCAGCTCCCCAGGACAGATCCAAGAGACCCAGTACTTC; CDR3aa: CASSSPGQIQETQYF
v_gene: TRBV4-3; j_gene: TRBJ1-2; d_gene: NA; abundance: NA; CDR3nt: TGCGCCAGCAGCCGGGCAGACCACTATGGCTACACCTTC; CDR3aa: CASSRADHYGYTF
v_gene: TRBV4-1; j_gene: TRBJ2-1; d_gene: NA; abundance: NA; CDR3nt: TGCGCCAGCAGCCAAGGCTGGGGGGATAGCAATGAGCAGTTCTTC; CDR3aa: CASSQGWGDSNEQFF
v_gene: TRBV11-2; j_gene: TRBJ2-5; d_gene: TRBD1; abundance: NA; CDR3nt: TGTGCCAGCAGCTTAGGAGGACAGGGGGCTGGGGAGACCCAGTACTTC; CDR3aa: CASSLGGQGAGETQYF
v_gene: TRBV3-1/TRBV3-2; j_gene: TRBJ2-7; d_gene: NA; abundance: NA; CDR3nt: TGTGCCAGCAGCCAAGGGACTCCGGGACACTTCTACGAGCAGTACTTC; CDR3aa: CASSQGTPGHFYEQYF
v_gene: TRBV19; j_gene: TRBJ1-1; d_gene: NA; abundance: NA; CDR3nt: TGTGCCAGTAGTATAGGGGGTAGGGCGGGGAACACTGAAGCTTTCTTT; CDR3aa: CASSIGGRAGNTEAFF
v_gene: TRBV28; j_gene: TRBJ2-1; d_gene: NA; abundance: NA; CDR3nt: TGTGCCAGCAGTCTAATAGCGGATCACAATGAGCAGTTCTTC; CDR3aa: CASSLIADHNEQFF
v_gene: TRBV28; j_gene: TRBJ2-1; d_gene: TRBD2; abundance: NA; CDR3nt: TGTGCCAGCATAGAGGGGGGAACCTTAGCGGGAGGGAATGAGCAGTTCTTC; CDR3aa: CASIEGGTLAGGNEQFF
v_gene: TRBV24-1; j_gene: TRBJ2-1; d_gene: NA; abundance: NA; CDR3nt: TGTGCCACCAAAGGGGCGAGCTCCTACAATGAGCAGTTCTTC; CDR3aa: CATKGASSYNEQFF
v_gene: TRBV7-2; j_gene: TRBJ2-1; d_gene: TRBD1; abundance: NA; CDR3nt: TGTGCCAGCAGCCCGAGGACAGGGCCCTCCTACAATGAGCAGTTCTTC; CDR3aa: CASSPRTGPSYNEQFF
v_gene: TRBV7-3; j_gene: TRBJ2-7; d_gene: NA; abundance: NA; CDR3nt: TGTGCCAGCAGCCCCCCCGTCGAGCAGTACTTC; CDR3aa: CASSPPVEQYF
v_gene: TRBV11-2; j_gene: TRBJ2-7; d_gene: NA; abundance: few; CDR3nt: TGTGCCAGCAGCTTAGGTCGGGACACCGCTTTCTACGAGCAGTACTTC; CDR3aa: CASSLGRDTAFYEQYF
v_gene: TRBV3-1/TRBV3-2; j_gene: TRBJ1-4; d_gene: TRBD1; abundance: NA; CDR3nt: TGTGCCAGCAGCCAAGCCCTTGGACAGGGCCTACAAAAACTGTTTTTT; CDR3aa: CASSQALGQGLQKLFF
v_gene: TRBV9; j_gene: TRBJ2-3; d_gene: TRBD2; abundance: NA; CDR3nt: TGTGCCAGCAGCGTCGGACTAGCGGGGACCTTTGGCACAGATACGCAGTATTTT; CDR3aa: CASSVGLAGTFGTDTQYF
v_gene: TRBV5-1; j_gene: TRBJ1-5; d_gene: TRBD1; abundance: NA; CDR3nt: TGCGCCAGCAGCTGGGGGACAAGGGGACAGGGCAGCAATCAGCCCCAGCATTTT; CDR3aa: CASSWGTRGQGSNQPQHF
v_gene: TRBV28; j_gene: TRBJ1-2; d_gene: NA; abundance: NA; CDR3nt: TGTGCCAGCAGTTCACAGAGTCTGAACTATGGCTACACCTTC; CDR3aa: CASSSQSLNYGYTF
v_gene: TRBV18; j_gene: TRBJ2-3; d_gene: TRBD2; abundance: NA; CDR3nt: TGTGCCAGCTCACCCCTAGCGGGGACCAACACAGATACGCAGTATTTT; CDR3aa: CASSPLAGTNTDTQYF
v_gene: TRBV5-8; j_gene: TRBJ2-7; d_gene: NA; abundance: NA; CDR3nt: TGTGCCAGCAGTTTGGCCTTCTACGAGCAGTACTTC; CDR3aa: CASSLAFYEQYF
v_gene: TRBV5-1; j_gene: TRBJ2-6; d_gene: NA; abundance: few; CDR3nt: TGCGCCAGCAGCTTGGGGGCATCTGGGGCCAACGTCCTGACTTTC; CDR3aa: CASSLGASGANVLTF
v_gene: TRBV5-1; j_gene: TRBJ2-7; d_gene: TRBD1; abundance: NA; CDR3nt: TGCGCCAGCAGTAGACAGGGGTCCTACGAGCAGTACTTC; CDR3aa: CASSRQGSYEQYF
v_gene: TRBV5-5; j_gene: TRBJ2-7; d_gene: TRBD1; abundance: NA; CDR3nt: TGTGCCAGCAGATCTGAGACAGGGGGAGGCTACGAGCAGTACTTC; CDR3aa: CASRSETGGGYEQYF
v_gene: TRBV19; j_gene: TRBJ1-3; d_gene: NA; abundance: NA; CDR3nt: TGTGCCAGTACCGACTACCTTACACCGGCCTCTGGAAACACCATATATTTT; CDR3aa: CASTDYLTPASGNTIYF
v_gene: TRBV30; j_gene: TRBJ1-2; d_gene: NA; abundance: once; CDR3nt: TGTGCCTGGACGTTAGGGGCGGCTGGCTACACCTTC; CDR3aa: CAWTLGAAGYTF
v_gene: TRBV18; j_gene: TRBJ1-4; d_gene: NA; abundance: NA; CDR3nt: TGTGCCAGCTCACGACAGGTCCAAACTAATGAAAAACTGTTTTTT; CDR3aa: CASSRQVQTNEKLFF
v_gene: TRBV4-1; j_gene: TRBJ1-4; d_gene: TRBD1; abundance: NA; CDR3nt: TGCGCCAGCAGCCAAGATGGGGCAGGGGCAGGGGGCGAAAAACTGTTTTTT; CDR3aa: CASSQDGAGAGGEKLFF